Given below is one TCR beta chain in context. What it binds is unknown. The immunoSEQ assay was v3. Each library reached roughly 2 million read pairs, or about 4.5-6.5 million at deep level. Sequenced by immunoSEQ multiplex PCR; TCRdb stores in-frame clones only, minus some. Of thousands of clones in the sample, roughly 80% were seen once. These data belong to a study of TIL therapy for anti-PD-1-resistant metastatic lung cancer. In the study overall: Most patients had lung adenocarcinoma; a few tumors were EGFR-mutant, two ALK-rearranged; half smoked currently or formerly. Median tumor mutation burden was under 1.9 mutations per megabase. The study's findings and limits: Many TIL product clones were absent from baseline tumor, suggesting clonal contraction.

Sample time point: pre-treatment sample, taken before nivolumab and TIL therapy. Pleural nodules or supraclavicular lymph nodes made up most of the excised metastases sampled. The V and J ends lost 1 base and 2 bases, in that order; junction bases with no gene match: 3. The CDR3 covers 16 residues. The germline V gene encodes CDR1 SGDLS and CDR2 YYNGEE. V and J are TRBV9 and TRBJ2-1; 10 nucleotides agree with TRBD2. This specimen consisted of tumor tissue, obtained at baseline. This sequence originates from a person aged 25 to 79 with non-small cell lung cancer. CDR3 sequence reads: CASSVRSGRPYNEQFF. The CDR3 coding sequence is TGTGCCAGCAGCGTACGTAGCGGGAGGCCCTACAATGAGCAGTTCTTC.